Listed here are 32 T cell receptor beta chains from one sample, sequenced in a study of CD8 T cell repertoires and HIV-1 epitope variants. TCRdb keeps only in-frame clones here, not all; method: immunoSEQ multiplex PCR. The sample carries 80,000 to 95,000 clones, roughly four fifths recorded once. The sample taken for sequencing was uncultured baseline CD8+ T cells from peripheral blood mononuclear cells (PBMCs). The receptors originated from a male donor with HIV.

The CDR3: CASSLAGTYEQYF. CDR3 bases: TGTGCCAGCAGTTTAGCGGGGACCTACGAGCAGTACTTC. J is TRBJ2-7 and V is TRBV6-1, with TRBD2 matching over 8 bases. The V and J ends lost 5 bases and 2 bases, in that order; junction bases with no gene match: 2. CDR3 length: 13 residues. Germline loops: CDR1 MNHNS, CDR2 SASEGT.

The chain links TRBV11-2 to TRBJ2-7; no clear D. This CDR3 contains 11 residues. Germline CDR1 and CDR2: SGHAT and FQNNGV. V lost 5 bases to trimming and J lost 3 bases, with 5 bases between them. For the CDR3, the DNA is TGTGCCAGCAGCCGTAACTACGAGCAGTACTTC. Its translation: CASSRNYEQYF. Together with reference TRBV11-2 and TRBJ2-7, the CDR3 gives the full variable domain: EAGVAQSPRYKIIEKRQSVAFWCNPISGHATLYWYQQILGQGPKLLIQFQNNGVVDDSQLPKDRFSAERLKGVDSTLKIQPAKLEDSAVYLCASSRNYEQYFGPGTRLTVT.

The rearrangement uses TRBV5-4 and TRBJ1-1; perhaps TRBD1 as D (6 bases). V dropped 10 bases and J dropped 0 bases, with 10 bases sitting between them. The CDR3 is 12 residues long. Germline lookup yields CDR1 SGHNT and CDR2 YYREEE (reference sequence). The CDR3 reads CAFAGVNTEAFF. The CDR3 nucleotides are TGTGCCTTCGCAGGGGTGAACACTGAAGCTTTCTTT.

The J gene is TRBJ2-5, the V gene TRBV7-2; possibly TRBD1 or TRBD2 for D (6 bases each). The germline gives CDR1 SGHTA, CDR2 FQGNSA. The CDR3 covers 14 residues. Trimming removed 5 bases at V and 6 bases at J, with 16 bases between. DNA for the CDR3: TGTGCCAGCAGCCCGGAGGGGGTTACGAAGACCCAGTACTTC. Amino acid sequence: CASSPEGVTKTQYF.

The CDR3 protein is CASSAGQGATDTQYF. The CDR3 DNA reads TGTGCCAGCAGCGCGGGACAGGGGGCAACAGATACGCAGTATTTT. This chain joins TRBV7-9 and TRBJ2-3; 12 bases are shared with TRBD1. The CDR3 extends over 15 amino acids. The V gene's germline CDR1 is SEHNR and CDR2 FQNEAQ (reference sequence). Unmatched junction bases numbered 3, after V lost 5 bases and J lost 3 bases.

Comment on this clone: The same CDR3 also results from other DNA sequences found in this sample. The V and J genes are TRBV5-4 and TRBJ1-2, with 9 bases matching TRBD1. The germline CDR1 and CDR2 sequences are SGHNT and YYREEE (reference sequence). The ends lost 4 bases at V and 6 bases at J; junction bases unmatched: 4. The CDR3 totals 13 residues. The chain's CDR3 is CASSLGQGDGYTF. The CDR3 DNA follows: TGTGCCAGCAGCCTGGGACAGGGAGATGGCTACACCTTC.

V usage is TRBV28 and J usage is TRBJ2-7; 9 positions match TRBD1. The germline CDR1 and CDR2 sequences are MDHEN and SYDVKM. This CDR3 is built from 16 residues. V lost 4 bases and J lost 1; bases outside the gene matches: 8. The CDR3 coding sequence is TGTGCCAGCAGTTCCAATCTCGGACAGGGGTCCTACGAGCAGTACTTC. This sequence encodes CASSSNLGQGSYEQYF.

The genes are TRBV29-1 and TRBJ2-2; D gene unclear. The germline V and J ends were trimmed by 5 bases and 6 bases, with 10 bases remaining between them. The CDR3 consists of 12 residues. Per the germline V gene, CDR1 is SQVTM and CDR2 is ANQGSEA. The CDR3 DNA follows: TGCAGCGTTCTCCTCAGCCCCGGGGAGCTGTTTTTT. Residues: CSVLLSPGELFF.

The rearrangement uses TRBV10-1 and TRBJ2-1; TRBD1 is a possible D gene (6 bases). The germline V and J ends were trimmed by 6 bases and 4 bases, with 22 bases remaining between them. This CDR3 comprises 17 residues. Germline values: CDR1 WNHNN, CDR2 SYGVQD (reference sequence). The CDR3 DNA reads as TGCGCCAGCAGCGATGAATCAACAGGGACGGCGTACAATGAGCAGTTCTTC. Its translation: CASSDESTGTAYNEQFF.

The rearrangement uses TRBV10-3 and TRBJ1-3; D is unclear. Trimming removed 7 bases at V and 0 bases at J, with 13 bases between. The CDR3 runs 15 residues. In germline, CDR1 is ENHRY, CDR2 SYGVKD. The CDR3 DNA follows: TGTGCCATCAAGGAAGGGAGCACCTCTGGAAACACCATATATTTT. Translation: CAIKEGSTSGNTIYF.

This clone was detected only a few times. This sequence joins TRBV28 and TRBJ2-7; the D gene is possibly TRBD2 (5 bases). This CDR3 is 15 amino acids long. Trimming removed 2 bases at V and 2 bases at J, with 13 bases between. CDR1 is MDHEN and CDR2 is SYDVKM in the germline V gene. CDR3 residues: CASSLEGQSPYEQYF. CDR3 DNA sequence: TGTGCCAGCAGTTTAGAGGGCCAGTCCCCCTACGAGCAGTACTTC.

The chain joins TRBV10-3 to TRBJ2-2; TRBD1 aligns across 9 bases. V gave up 10 bases and J gave up 4 bases; unmatched junction bases: 10. CDR3 length: 15 residues. Per germline, CDR1 ENHRY and CDR2 SYGVKD. In DNA, the CDR3 is TGTGCCACCGGCTCCGGGACAGGGTTCACCGGGGAGCTGTTTTTT. It encodes CATGSGTGFTGELFF.

The chain has TRBV5-4 and TRBJ2-5; possible D gene TRBD1, 5 bases. Trimming shortened V by 4 bases and J by 2 bases, and 12 bases separated the two germline ends. Germline assignment: CDR1 SGHNT and CDR2 YYREEE (reference sequence). The CDR3 totals 14 residues. Here the CDR3 reads CASSMTVQQETQYF. The CDR3 coding sequence is TGTGCCAGCAGCATGACAGTCCAACAAGAGACCCAGTACTTC.

The gene calls are TRBV18 and TRBJ1-5; unclear D gene. Trimming removed 2 bases from V and 3 bases from J, with 8 bases in between. This CDR3 region has 14 residues. Germline V lookup: CDR1 KGHSH, CDR2 LQKENI. CDR3 in amino acids: CASSPSTINQPQHF. For the CDR3, the DNA is TGTGCCAGCTCACCATCGACAATCAATCAGCCCCAGCATTTT.

This chain connects TRBV7-3 to TRBJ1-1; D unclear. Germline V lookup: CDR1 SGHTA, CDR2 FQGTGA. Deletions cut 5 bases from V and 1 base from J, with 8 bases between. This CDR3 comprises 13 residues. The CDR3 DNA sequence: TGTGCCAGCAGCCCCTCCCCGAACACTGAAGCTTTCTTT. Residues: CASSPSPNTEAFF. The entire variable domain, with the rest obtained from reference TRBV7-3 and TRBJ1-1, is as follows: GAGVSQTPSNKVTEKGKYVELRCDPISGHTALYWYRQSLGQGPEFLIYFQGTGAADDSGLPNDRFFAVRPEGSVSTLKIQRTERGDSAVYLCASSPSPNTEAFFGQGTRLTVV.

The chain carries TRBV28 and TRBJ1-2, with 9 nucleotides matching TRBD1. This CDR3 has 14 amino acids. The V and J ends lost 5 bases and 4 bases, in that order; junction bases with no gene match: 5. Looked up from germline, CDR1 is MDHEN and CDR2 is SYDVKM. CDR3 nucleotide sequence: TGTGCCAGCAGTCCGCCGGGACAGGGCTATGGCTACACCTTC. It yields the protein CASSPPGQGYGYTF.

The V call is TRBV19, the J call TRBJ1-5; tentative D call: TRBD1 (5 bases). Germline V lookup: CDR1 LNHDA, CDR2 SQIVND (reference sequence). The CDR3 totals 14 residues. Trimming left V 3 bases short and J 0 bases short, with 6 bases between. The CDR3 reads CASSIRGSNQPQHF. Written as DNA, the CDR3 is TGTGCCAGTAGTATTAGGGGTAGCAATCAGCCCCAGCATTTT.

The chain is built from TRBV28 and TRBJ2-4; D might be TRBD2 (7 bases). Germline loops: CDR1 MDHEN, CDR2 SYDVKM. The CDR3 contains 16 residues. V gave up 3 bases and J gave up 0 bases, with 12 bases separating them. CDR3 DNA sequence: TGTGCCAGCAGTTTCGGGGGGCTCATAGCCAAAAACATTCAGTACTTC. This translates into CASSFGGLIAKNIQYF.

The chain uses TRBV4-3 and TRBJ1-2; no reliable D call. Germline V gene sequence: CDR1 LGHNA, CDR2 YSLEER. V lost 1 base and J 10 bases, leaving 13 bases between the germline ends. The CDR3 runs 13 residues. This chain's CDR3 is CASSQGALAPYTF. Here the CDR3 DNA reads TGCGCCAGCAGCCAAGGGGCATTAGCCCCCTACACCTTC.

This clone was recorded a few times. The chain recombines TRBV2 with TRBJ1-2; a weak D match, TRBD1 (6 bases). The CDR3 runs 14 residues. V dropped 1 base and J dropped 5 bases, with 11 bases sitting between them. CDR1 is SNHLY and CDR2 is FYNNEI in the germline V gene. The CDR3 sequence is CASSEGGAPYGYTF. The DNA for the CDR3 is TGTGCCAGCAGTGAAGGGGGGGCCCCTTATGGCTACACCTTC.

The chain links TRBV30 to TRBJ2-7; weak D call: TRBD1 (5 bases). V lost 0 bases to trimming and J lost 1 base, with 13 bases between them. CDR3 length equals 15 residues. The germline V gene has CDR1 GTSNPN and CDR2 SVGIG (reference sequence). CDR3 DNA: TGTGCCTGGAGTGTACTCTTAGACAGATCCTACGAGCAGTACTTC. Protein sequence: CAWSVLLDRSYEQYF.

This chain joins TRBV21-1 and TRBJ2-1; the table's TRBD1 call for D was not verified on the DNA. TRBV21-1 is marked as a pseudogene. The CDR3 is 15 residues long. Here the CDR3 reads CAIRRDRGCYNEQFF. The DNA of the CDR3 is TGTGCCATAAGACGTGACAGGGGGTGTTACAATGAGCAGTTCTTC.

The chain links TRBV10-2 to TRBJ2-7, with no clear D. This CDR3 has 14 residues. V was trimmed by 7 bases and J by 3 bases, leaving 16 bases between them. Germline assignment: CDR1 WSHSY and CDR2 SAAADI. The CDR3: CASMERPQGYEQYF. CDR3 coding DNA: TGCGCCAGCATGGAACGGCCCCAAGGCTACGAGCAGTACTTC.

The V gene is TRBV5-1, the J gene TRBJ2-5; no clear D gene. V gave up 3 bases and J gave up 3 bases, with 3 bases separating them. CDR1 and CDR2 (germline): SGHRS, YFSETQ. There are 11 residues in the CDR3. CDR3 sequence: CASSYKETQYF. The CDR3 DNA is TGCGCCAGCAGCTATAAAGAGACCCAGTACTTC. The full variable domain, in which reference TRBV5-1 and TRBJ2-5 provide the parts outside the CDR3, is KAGVTQTPRYLIKTRGQQVTLSCSPISGHRSVSWYQQTPGQGLQFLFEYFSETQRNKGNFPGRFSGRQFSNSRSEMNVSTLELGDSALYLCASSYKETQYFGPGTRLLVL.

V is TRBV27 and J is TRBJ2-1, with 8 bases matching TRBD2. The CDR3 extends over 14 amino acids. CDR1 and CDR2 from the germline V gene are MNHEY and SMNVEV (reference sequence). The V and J ends lost 2 bases and 13 bases, in that order; junction bases with no gene match: 10. As DNA, the CDR3 is TGTGCCAGCAGTTTACACATAGCGGGAAGCCGACAGTTCTTC. This sequence encodes CASSLHIAGSRQFF.

The chain links TRBV5-6 to TRBJ1-3; D is uncertain. The germline V gene has CDR1 SGHDT and CDR2 YYEEEE. The length of the CDR3 is 16 residues. Trimming cost V 0 bases and J 0 bases, with 10 bases left between them. The CDR3 coding sequence is TGTGCCAGCAGCTTGGTTAGCCAGAGCTCTGGAAACACCATATATTTT. Protein product: CASSLVSQSSGNTIYF.

The chain has TRBV6-6 and TRBJ2-5, with D hard to call. The V end was cut by 8 bases, the J end by 5 bases, with 9 bases between. The germline gives CDR1 MNHNY, CDR2 SVGAGI (reference sequence). This CDR3 contains 11 residues. The CDR3 sequence is CASLPSETQYF. The CDR3 DNA sequence: TGTGCCAGCCTCCCCTCGGAGACCCAGTACTTC.

Only a few counts were recorded for this clone. V gene TRBV18 combines with J gene TRBJ2-7; possibly TRBD1 or TRBD2 for D (5 bases each). The CDR3 loop spans 12 amino acids. V was shortened by 5 bases and J by 12 bases, with 17 bases between the two germline ends. Germline lookup yields CDR1 KGHSH and CDR2 LQKENI. Here the CDR3 reads CASSSSQGERYF. CDR3 coding DNA: TGTGCCAGCTCATCAAGCCAGGGAGAACGGTACTTC.

This rearrangement joins TRBV5-6 to TRBJ2-5; TRBD1 might be the D (6 bases). The V and J ends lost 1 base and 4 bases respectively, with 8 bases between them. This CDR3 has 13 amino acids. Germline CDR1 is SGHDT and CDR2 is YYEEEE. The CDR3 region is CASSLPRGETQYF. The CDR3, as DNA: TGTGCCAGCAGCTTGCCCAGGGGAGAGACCCAGTACTTC.

The chain links TRBV7-9 to TRBJ2-7; no reliable D call. The CDR3 totals 13 residues. Germline V CDR1 and CDR2: SEHNR, FQNEAQ (reference sequence). The CDR3 sequence is CASSLEMGNPLRV. The CDR3, as DNA: TGTGCCAGCAGCTTAGAAATGGGGAATCCCCTTAGGGTC.

The genes are TRBV19 and TRBJ2-7; tentatively, D is TRBD1 or TRBD2 (5 bases each). The germline V gene encodes CDR1 LNHDA and CDR2 SQIVND (reference sequence). Trimming stripped 6 bases from V and 6 bases from J, with 15 bases between. The length of the CDR3 is 13 residues. This CDR3 reads CASREGRVSEQYF. The CDR3 DNA reads TGTGCCAGTAGAGAGGGCAGGGTATCCGAGCAGTACTTC.

This rearrangement joins TRBV5-1 to TRBJ2-3; 9 bases are shared with TRBD2. The trim removed 0 bases at V and 1 base at J, leaving 3 bases unmatched. Germline V lookup: CDR1 SGHRS, CDR2 YFSETQ. CDR3 length: 16 residues. The CDR3 spells CASSLVRTSGTDTQYF. In DNA, the CDR3 is TGCGCCAGCAGCTTGGTAAGGACTAGCGGCACAGATACGCAGTATTTT.